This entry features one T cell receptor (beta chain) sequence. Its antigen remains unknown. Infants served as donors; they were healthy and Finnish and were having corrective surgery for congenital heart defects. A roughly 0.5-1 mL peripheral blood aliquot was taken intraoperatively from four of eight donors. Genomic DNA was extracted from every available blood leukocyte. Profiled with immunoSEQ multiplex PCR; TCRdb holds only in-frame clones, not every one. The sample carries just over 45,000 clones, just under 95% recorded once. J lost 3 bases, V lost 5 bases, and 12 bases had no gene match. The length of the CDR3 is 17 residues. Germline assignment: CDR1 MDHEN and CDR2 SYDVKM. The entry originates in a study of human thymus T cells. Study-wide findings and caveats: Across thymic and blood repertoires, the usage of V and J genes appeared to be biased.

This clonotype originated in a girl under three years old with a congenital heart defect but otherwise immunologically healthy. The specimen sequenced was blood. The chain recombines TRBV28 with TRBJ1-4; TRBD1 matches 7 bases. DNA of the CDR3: TGTGCCAGCAGTCATACAGGGGCCCGGGTAGCTAATGAAAAACTGTTTTTT. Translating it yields CASSHTGARVANEKLFF. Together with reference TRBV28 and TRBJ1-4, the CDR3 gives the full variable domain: DVKVTQSSRYLVKRTGEKVFLECVQDMDHENMFWYRQDPGLGLRLIYFSYDVKMKEKGDIPEGYSVSREKKERFSLILESASTNQTSMYLCASSHTGARVANEKLFFGSGTQLSVL.